The 30 T cell receptor beta chains in this list originate from one sample, sequenced in a study of beta chain features in type 1 diabetes (dated by TCRdb to the late 2010s). Their recognized antigens are unknown. The study at large found these results: In all four CD4+ subsets, TCRB CDR3 length was moderately but significantly shorter in type 1 diabetes patients.

Receptors were amplified or captured by the immunoSEQ multiplex PCR assay. The entire isolated RNA was reverse transcribed using the High Capacity cDNA Reverse Transcription Kit, and thus expressed TCRB transcripts were sequenced. TCRdb carries this immuneACCESS record with in-frame sequences only. Its versions omit some clonotypes, under half of them owing to an unresolved V gene in the studies checked, with the rest unexplained. The sample table shows around 690,000 clones, and roughly 12% are seen once. The leading ten clones occupy roughly 0.12% of the sample. The specimen was naive CD4+ T cells from blood. This specimen's cell subset or site label, interpreted: true naive CD4+ T cells. These receptors came from a man aged 25 to 40 with type 1 diabetes.

Comment on this clone: Other DNA sequences of this sample code for an identical CDR3. The chain is built from TRBV25-1 and TRBJ2-5; D may be TRBD1 (6 bases). Germline loops: CDR1 MGHDK, CDR2 SYGVNS. This CDR3 has 13 amino acids. Trimming removed 3 bases from V and 2 bases from J, with 7 bases in between. The CDR3 spells CASSEGAQETQYF. For the CDR3, the DNA is TGTGCCAGCAGTGAGGGGGCACAAGAGACCCAGTACTTC.

The J gene is TRBJ1-2, the V gene TRBV10-2; 9 nucleotides line up with TRBD1. Trimming removed 6 bases from V and 7 bases from J; junction bases left unmatched: 6. In germline, CDR1 is WSHSY, CDR2 SAAADI. This CDR3 is 13 amino acids long. This chain's CDR3 is CASRGTGGSGYTF. CDR3 DNA: TGCGCCAGCAGAGGCACAGGGGGCTCTGGCTACACCTTC.

The chain joins TRBV6-5 to TRBJ2-3; 9 bases are a match to TRBD1. The CDR3 totals 14 residues. V gave up 8 bases and J gave up 6 bases; unmatched junction bases: 9. From germline, CDR1 is MNHEY and CDR2 SVGAGI. CDR3 bases: TGTGCCAGCTTAAGGCCGGGACAGGGTGATACGCAGTATTTT. Residues: CASLRPGQGDTQYF.

This clone was seen only a few times. V is TRBV5-1 and J is TRBJ2-3, with D maybe TRBD1 (6 bases). V lost 4 bases and J lost 4, with 16 bases in between. The CDR3 consists of 15 residues. CDR1 and CDR2 from the germline V gene are SGHRS and YFSETQ. This CDR3 is CASSPGHLRADTQYF. The CDR3 coding sequence is TGCGCCAGCAGCCCGGGACACCTTAGGGCAGATACGCAGTATTTT.

This clone was counted only a few times. V gene TRBV27 combines with J gene TRBJ2-2; TRBD2 aligns across 7 bases. Germline CDR1 reads MNHEY; CDR2 reads SMNVEV (reference sequence). The J segment lost 4 bases and the V segment lost 5 bases, leaving 13 bases of the junction unmatched. This CDR3 is 17 amino acids long. The CDR3 nucleotides read TGTGCCAGCAGTCCCCCGCAAGGAGGGAGGGTCACCGGGGAGCTGTTTTTT. Amino acids: CASSPPQGGRVTGELFF.

In regard to this clone: Other DNA sequences within the sample encode an identical CDR3. This CDR3 reads CASSPGRNYGYTF. The CDR3, as DNA: TGTGCCAGCAGCCCTGGACGGAACTATGGCTACACCTTC. The chain joins TRBV28 to TRBJ1-2; D is unclear. Trimming removed 6 bases from V and 2 bases from J, with 10 bases in between. The CDR3 length is 13 residues. From germline, CDR1 is MDHEN and CDR2 SYDVKM.

This clone has a handful of counts. The sample contains more than one DNA sequence encoding this CDR3. This sequence joins TRBV5-1 and TRBJ1-1; 7 positions match TRBD1. CDR3 length: 14 amino acids. With V trimmed by 4 bases and J by 1 base, 4 bases remained unmatched. Germline V lookup: CDR1 SGHRS, CDR2 YFSETQ. As DNA, the CDR3 is TGCGCCAGCAGCCCGGGGACAGAGAACACTGAAGCTTTCTTT. It specifies CASSPGTENTEAFF.

This sequence joins TRBV5-1 and TRBJ1-2, with D uncertain. CDR3 length equals 15 residues. Deletions cut 1 base from V and 8 bases from J, with 18 bases between. CDR1 is SGHRS, CDR2 YFSETQ, per germline. Here the CDR3 reads CASSLLEGFGSGYTF. CDR3 nucleotide sequence: TGCGCCAGCAGCTTGTTGGAGGGTTTCGGTTCAGGCTACACCTTC.

Notes on this clone: The sample holds other DNA sequences that translate to the same CDR3. V gene TRBV7-8 combines with J gene TRBJ2-7; D not resolved. V lost 2 bases and J 4 bases, leaving 3 bases between the germline ends. Germline loops: CDR1 SGHVS, CDR2 FQNEAQ. The CDR3 extends over 11 amino acids. The chain's CDR3 is CASSLLYEQYF. The CDR3, as DNA: TGTGCCAGCAGCTTACTTTACGAGCAGTACTTC. Variable domain in full (rest from reference TRBV7-8 and TRBJ2-7): GAGVSQSPRYKVAKRGQDVALRCDPISGHVSLFWYQQALGQGPEFLTYFQNEAQLDKSGLPSDRFFAERPEGSVSTLKIQRTQQEDSAVYLCASSLLYEQYFGPGTRLTVT.

This clone has just a few counts. The chain employs TRBV5-8 and TRBJ1-4; D call uncertain. CDR3 length: 10 amino acids. In germline, CDR1 is SGHTS, CDR2 YDEGEE. V gave up 4 bases and J gave up 7 bases, with 2 bases separating them. The CDR3 DNA follows: TGTGCCAGCAGCCCTGAAAAACTGTTTTTT. Protein: CASSPEKLFF.

This clone occurred a few times. Distinct nucleotide sequences in the sample also encode this CDR3. V usage is TRBV18 and J usage is TRBJ1-1, with D uncertain. The CDR3 totals 13 residues. Trimming removed 2 bases at V and 1 base at J, with 5 bases between. Germline CDR1 KGHSH, CDR2 LQKENI. The CDR3 is CASSPGENTEAFF. The CDR3 region has the DNA TGTGCCAGCTCACCAGGCGAGAACACTGAAGCTTTCTTT.

This clone has a handful of counts. The chain links TRBV11-2 to TRBJ2-2; 8 bases map to TRBD2. The CDR3 sequence is 15 residues long. Germline CDR1 is SGHAT and CDR2 is FQNNGV. V lost 5 bases, J lost 6 bases, and 8 bases stayed unmatched. CDR3 bases: TGTGCCAGCAGCCTTAGCGGGGCCGCCGCCGGGGAGCTGTTTTTT. As protein: CASSLSGAAAGELFF.

The CDR3 DNA reads TGTGCCAGCAGCTACGGACAGAGCTCTGGAAACACCATATATTTT. It is translated as CASSYGQSSGNTIYF. The chain has TRBV7-2 and TRBJ1-3; tentative D call: TRBD1 (6 bases). Trimming removed 4 bases at V and 0 bases at J, with 10 bases between. The V gene's germline CDR1 is SGHTA and CDR2 FQGNSA. This CDR3 region has 15 residues.

This clone came up a few times. V gene TRBV28 combines with J gene TRBJ1-2; TRBD1 matches 7 bases. The germline CDR1 and CDR2 sequences are MDHEN and SYDVKM. V lost 5 bases and J lost 2; bases outside the gene matches: 8. The CDR3 has 15 residues. This chain's CDR3 is CASSPSDRLNYGYTF. In DNA form, the CDR3 reads TGTGCCAGCAGTCCATCGGACAGGCTCAACTATGGCTACACCTTC.

The sample holds a few counts of this clone. The rearrangement uses TRBV5-1 and TRBJ2-5; TRBD1 aligns across 8 bases. The CDR3 is 16 amino acids. The germline gives CDR1 SGHRS, CDR2 YFSETQ. Germline trimming cut 4 bases from V and 5 bases from J; bases unmatched to any gene: 13. The CDR3 DNA reads as TGCGCCAGCAGCCCTCAGACAGGGGCGATTGGTGAGACCCAGTACTTC. This encodes CASSPQTGAIGETQYF.

The chain's CDR3 is CATRRRAADTQYF. CDR3 DNA: TGTGCCACGAGGCGAAGGGCGGCAGATACGCAGTATTTT. J is TRBJ2-3 and V is TRBV19; unclear D gene. The length of the CDR3 is 13 residues. V gave up 10 bases and J gave up 4 bases, with 15 bases separating them. Germline loops: CDR1 LNHDA, CDR2 SQIVND (reference sequence).

This clone was counted between two and nine times. The J gene is TRBJ2-2, the V gene TRBV27, with 9 bases that match TRBD2. CDR3 length equals 17 residues. V trimming: 1 base; J trimming: 0 bases; junction bases outside the gene matches: 3. Germline CDR1 is MNHEY and CDR2 is SMNVEV (reference sequence). The CDR3 here is CASSLFSGGSNTGELFF. CDR3 DNA sequence: TGTGCCAGCAGTTTATTTAGCGGGGGATCGAACACCGGGGAGCTGTTTTTT.

This clone has only a few counts. Different DNA sequences within this sample yield the same CDR3. The chain uses TRBV7-2 and TRBJ2-3; D unresolved. V gave up 3 bases and J gave up 1 base, with 2 bases separating them. The CDR3 has 12 residues. The V gene's germline CDR1 is SGHTA and CDR2 FQGNSA. CDR3 in DNA: TGTGCCAGCAGCTTGGGCACAGATACGCAGTATTTT. It is translated as CASSLGTDTQYF.

CDR3 nucleotide sequence: TGTGCCAGCAGTGAATATTATGGCTACACCTTC. Residues: CASSEYYGYTF. The chain employs TRBV25-1 and TRBJ1-2, with no clear D. With 0 bases removed from V and 5 bases from J, the gap between germline ends came to 1 base. Germline V gives CDR1 MGHDK, CDR2 SYGVNS. The CDR3 length is 11 residues.

A few counts support this clone. The chain combines TRBV15 with TRBJ1-5, with TRBD1 identical over 8 bases. The CDR3 consists of 15 residues. Germline V gene lookup returns CDR1 LNHNV and CDR2 YYDKDF (reference sequence). The V and J ends lost 2 bases and 3 bases, in that order; junction bases with no gene match: 3. CDR3 amino acids: CATSRPDRANQPQHF. In nucleotides, the CDR3 is TGTGCCACCAGCAGACCGGACAGGGCCAATCAGCCCCAGCATTTT.

The genes are TRBV19 and TRBJ2-5; D remains unclear. Germline CDR1 LNHDA, CDR2 SQIVND (reference sequence). The CDR3 is made up of 13 amino acids. Trimming pared 7 bases from V and 0 bases from J, leaving 9 bases between. Written as DNA, the CDR3 is TGTGCCAGTACTGACACGTACCAAGAGACCCAGTACTTC. Translated: CASTDTYQETQYF.

A few counts support this clone. CDR3 DNA sequence: TGTGCCAGCAGTGTAGACAGTCAGAACACTGAAGCTTTCTTT. It is translated as CASSVDSQNTEAFF. The V call is TRBV6-6, the J call TRBJ1-1; the D gene is possibly TRBD1 (5 bases). This CDR3 is 14 amino acids long. Germline V gene lookup returns CDR1 MNHNY and CDR2 SVGAGI (reference sequence). Trimming took 5 bases from V and 1 from J, leaving 11 bases between them.

The V gene is TRBV30, the J gene TRBJ1-6; D is possibly TRBD1 (5 bases). Trimming cost V 0 bases and J 10 bases, with 10 bases left between them. The CDR3 contains 13 residues. Per germline, CDR1 GTSNPN and CDR2 SVGIG (reference sequence). The CDR3 is CAWSVSGGSPLHF. CDR3 DNA: TGTGCCTGGAGTGTATCGGGGGGGTCACCCCTCCACTTT. The full variable domain, rest sourced from reference TRBV30 and TRBJ1-6, is SQTIHQWPATLVQPVGSPLSLECTVEGTSNPNLYWYRQAAGRGLQLLFYSVGIGQISSEVPQNLSASRPQDRQFILSSKKLLLSDSGFYLCAWSVSGGSPLHFGNGTRLTVT.

This chain links TRBV29-1 with TRBJ1-2; D not resolved. Per the germline V gene, CDR1 is SQVTM and CDR2 is ANQGSEA. Trimming took off 5 bases at V and 4 bases at J, with 14 bases between the two ends. The CDR3 totals 13 residues. CDR3: CSVTGIEFYGYTF. The CDR3 DNA reads TGCAGCGTTACCGGGATAGAGTTCTATGGCTACACCTTC.

The genes are TRBV19 and TRBJ1-5; TRBD1 agrees at 8 bases. Trimming at V came to 7 bases and at J to 2 bases, leaving 13 bases not matched to a gene. The length of the CDR3 is 17 residues. The germline V gene encodes CDR1 LNHDA and CDR2 SQIVND (reference sequence). The CDR3 coding sequence is TGTGCCAGTACTCTACTCCAGGGGGCGAAGGGCAATCAGCCCCAGCATTTT. Its translation is CASTLLQGAKGNQPQHF.

This clone was counted only a few times. The chain has TRBV4-2 and TRBJ2-2; possible D gene TRBD2, 6 bases. Looked up from germline, CDR1 is LGHNA and CDR2 is YNFKEQ. The CDR3 length is 16 residues. Trimming shortened V by 0 bases and J by 1 base, and 9 bases separated the two germline ends. CDR3 sequence reads: CASSQESGVNTGELFF. CDR3 bases: TGTGCCAGCAGCCAAGAATCGGGGGTGAACACCGGGGAGCTGTTTTTT.

The chain couples TRBV18 to TRBJ1-3; D may be TRBD1 (6 bases). CDR1 and CDR2 from the germline V gene are KGHSH and LQKENI. The CDR3 covers 15 residues. Trimming removed 0 bases at V and 7 bases at J, with 13 bases between. The CDR3 spells CASSPPDRPRNTIYF. CDR3 DNA: TGTGCCAGCTCACCACCTGACAGGCCGAGGAACACCATATATTTT.

The chain employs TRBV6-5 and TRBJ2-5, with TRBD1 identical over 7 bases. The J segment lost 4 bases and the V segment lost 7 bases, leaving 6 bases of the junction unmatched. The CDR3 runs to 13 residues. Germline lookup yields CDR1 MNHEY and CDR2 SVGAGI. The CDR3 DNA sequence: TGTGCCAGCACCTCGGACAGGAGAGAGACCCAGTACTTC. Its protein product is CASTSDRRETQYF.

The gene calls are TRBV16 and TRBJ1-1; D is unclear. The V end lost 3 bases, the J end lost 1 base, and 12 bases lay between the germline ends. This CDR3 has 15 amino acids. The germline V gene encodes CDR1 KGHSY and CDR2 FQNENV. CDR3 protein: CASSHLSQTNTEAFF. DNA of the CDR3: TGTGCCAGCAGCCATCTGAGTCAGACGAACACTGAAGCTTTCTTT.

This clone was counted a few times. The chain has TRBV6-5 and TRBJ2-7; 7 bases agree with TRBD2. Trimming cost V 5 bases and J 0 bases; bases outside gene matches: 7. Germline CDR1 MNHEY, CDR2 SVGAGI. The CDR3 has 15 residues. CDR3 amino acids: CASSQVGGSSYEQYF. The CDR3 DNA sequence: TGTGCCAGCAGTCAGGTCGGGGGGAGCTCCTACGAGCAGTACTTC.